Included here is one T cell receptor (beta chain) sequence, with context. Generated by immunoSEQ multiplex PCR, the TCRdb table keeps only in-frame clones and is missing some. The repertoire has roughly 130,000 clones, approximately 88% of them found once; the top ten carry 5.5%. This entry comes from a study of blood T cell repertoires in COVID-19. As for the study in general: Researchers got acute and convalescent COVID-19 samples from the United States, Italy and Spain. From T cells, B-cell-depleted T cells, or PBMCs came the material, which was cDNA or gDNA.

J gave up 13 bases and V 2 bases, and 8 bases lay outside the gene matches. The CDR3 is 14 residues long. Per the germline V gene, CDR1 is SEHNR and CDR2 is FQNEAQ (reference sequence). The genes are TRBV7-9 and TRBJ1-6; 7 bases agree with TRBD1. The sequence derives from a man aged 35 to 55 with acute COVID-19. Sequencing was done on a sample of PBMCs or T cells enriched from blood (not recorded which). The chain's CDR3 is CASSLSQGDPPLHF. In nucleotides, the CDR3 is TGTGCCAGCAGCTTATCCCAGGGGGATCCGCCCCTCCACTTT.